This TCR beta chain was documented in a study of CD8 T cells in ankylosing spondylitis. General study results and limits: Disease-associated clones were reportedly significantly overrepresented in matched ankylosing spondylitis synovial fluid. Earlier authors reported some of these motif variants in reactive arthritis synovial fluid and blood. A TCR beta motif of about 8 highly homologous variants seemed to mark ankylosing spondylitis blood.

Using its own MiXCR run on the 5' RACE reads, TCRdb lists one record per CDR3 protein. The sample includes 500,000 to 550,000 distinct CDR3 sequences, about 13% seen only once; the top ten take over 6.5%. On this clonotype itself: Its antigen is unknown.

The V segment lost 9 bases and the J segment 3 bases; nucleotides outside the gene matches: 13. Germline CDR1 SGHRS, CDR2 YFSETQ. This CDR3 comprises 15 residues. The sequence was obtained from a male donor with ankylosing spondylitis. The sequenced material came from blood, either unsorted or a sorted T cell fraction (not recorded which). The chain recombines TRBV5-1 with TRBJ2-3, with TRBD2 matching 7 bases. The CDR3 loop reads CATTMGGPGTDTQYF. The CDR3 DNA reads TGCGCCACCACTATGGGAGGGCCGGGGACAGATACGCAGTATTTT.